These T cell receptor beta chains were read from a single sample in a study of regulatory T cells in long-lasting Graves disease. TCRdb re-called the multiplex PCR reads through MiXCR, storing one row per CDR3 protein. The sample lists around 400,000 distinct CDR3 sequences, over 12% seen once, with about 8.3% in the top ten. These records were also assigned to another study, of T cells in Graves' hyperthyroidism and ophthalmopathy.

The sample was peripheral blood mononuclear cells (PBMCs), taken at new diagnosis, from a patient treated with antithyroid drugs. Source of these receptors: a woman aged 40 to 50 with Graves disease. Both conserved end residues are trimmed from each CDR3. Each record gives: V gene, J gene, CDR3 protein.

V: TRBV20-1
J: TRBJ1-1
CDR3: SARAGGRSTEAF

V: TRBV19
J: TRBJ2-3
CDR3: ASSIWGLAGGFRTDTQY

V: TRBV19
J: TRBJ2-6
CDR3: ATGRGANVLT

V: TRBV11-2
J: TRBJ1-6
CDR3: ASSLETGGNSPLH

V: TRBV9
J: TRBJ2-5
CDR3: ASSASGTSGRETQY

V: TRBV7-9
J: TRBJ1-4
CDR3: ASSQATGAGVEKLF

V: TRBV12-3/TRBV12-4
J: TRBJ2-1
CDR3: ASSLTRQF

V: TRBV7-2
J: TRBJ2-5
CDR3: VSSLVTTSEAQETQY

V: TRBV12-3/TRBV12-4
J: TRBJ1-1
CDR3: ASSRINRGTEAF

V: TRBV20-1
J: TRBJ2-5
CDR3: SAPSLDSGIQETQY

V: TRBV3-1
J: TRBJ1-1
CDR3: ASSSRDRNTEAF

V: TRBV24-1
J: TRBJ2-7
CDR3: ATSVGRDSYEQY

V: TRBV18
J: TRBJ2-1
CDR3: ASSPSRVWTDNEQF

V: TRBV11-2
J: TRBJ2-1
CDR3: ASSLLAGGNEQF

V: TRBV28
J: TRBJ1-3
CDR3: ASSSSGTGAIGNTIY

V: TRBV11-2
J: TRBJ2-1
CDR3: ASSLVGGQALLYNEQF

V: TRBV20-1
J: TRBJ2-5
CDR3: SALRTPRETQY

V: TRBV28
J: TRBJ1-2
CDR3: ASSPPGQGWGYT

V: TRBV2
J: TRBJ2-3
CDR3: ASSELGGRAGDTQY

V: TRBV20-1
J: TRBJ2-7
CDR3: SARDPGGSGSPYEQY

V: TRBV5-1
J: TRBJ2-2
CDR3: ASSLEGSQRAFTGELF

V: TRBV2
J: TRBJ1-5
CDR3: ASRPTSNQPQH

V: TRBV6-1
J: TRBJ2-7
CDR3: ASSGYREGYEQY

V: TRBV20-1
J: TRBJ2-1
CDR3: RAEGSNEQF

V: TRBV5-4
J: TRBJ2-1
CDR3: ASSLGDSEQF

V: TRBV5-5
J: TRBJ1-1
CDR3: ASSLVPPTSTEAF

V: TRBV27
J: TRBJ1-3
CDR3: ASSPPKYSGNTIY

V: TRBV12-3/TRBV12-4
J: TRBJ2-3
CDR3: ASSFVTGGADTQY

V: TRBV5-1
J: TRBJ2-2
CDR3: ASGPTGLAGTGELF

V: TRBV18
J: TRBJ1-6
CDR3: ASSTRQTSKLSPLH

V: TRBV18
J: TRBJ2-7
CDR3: ASSPPGTGTGEQY

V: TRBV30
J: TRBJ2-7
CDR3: AWRRLGGYEQY

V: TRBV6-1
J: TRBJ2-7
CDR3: ATRPTPYGQY

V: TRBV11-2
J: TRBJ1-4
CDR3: ASSPFIWTNEKLF

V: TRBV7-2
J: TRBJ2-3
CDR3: ASSSGRRNTQY

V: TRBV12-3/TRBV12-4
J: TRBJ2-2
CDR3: ASTSGQGGGELF

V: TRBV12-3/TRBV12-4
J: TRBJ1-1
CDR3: ASSPQGGLSSGAF

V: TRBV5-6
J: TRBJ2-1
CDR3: ASSLSQGQFHEQF

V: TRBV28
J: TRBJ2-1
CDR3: ASSFQAGGSYNEQF

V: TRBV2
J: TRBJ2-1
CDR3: ASSAGATIIYNEQF

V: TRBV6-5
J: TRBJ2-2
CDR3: ASSYPGTSSTGELV

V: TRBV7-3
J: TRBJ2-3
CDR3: ASSPTGTGDTQY

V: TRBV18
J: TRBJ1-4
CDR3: ASSPDLNEKLF

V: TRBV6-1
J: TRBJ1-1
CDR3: ASRPGQLGNTEAF

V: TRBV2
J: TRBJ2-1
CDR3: AQIRDRGGEQF